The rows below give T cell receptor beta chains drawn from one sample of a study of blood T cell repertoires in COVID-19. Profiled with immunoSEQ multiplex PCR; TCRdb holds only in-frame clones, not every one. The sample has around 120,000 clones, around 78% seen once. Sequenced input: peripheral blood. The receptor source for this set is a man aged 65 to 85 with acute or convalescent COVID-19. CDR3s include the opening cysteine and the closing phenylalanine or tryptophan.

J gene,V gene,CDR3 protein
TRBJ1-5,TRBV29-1,CSVLTGVNQPQHF
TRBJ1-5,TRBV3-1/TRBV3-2,CASSQETGGIGNQPQHF
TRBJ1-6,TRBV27,CASSGTANNSPLHF
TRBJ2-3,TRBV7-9,CASSLSGGPDTQYF
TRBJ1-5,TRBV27,CASSLSFTGGFDQPQHF
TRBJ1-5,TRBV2,CASSPHTGKVQPQHF
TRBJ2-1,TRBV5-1,CASSLVAGTYNEQFF
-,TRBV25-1,CASSESYEQYF
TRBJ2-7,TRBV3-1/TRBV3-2,CASSLTQGNEQYF
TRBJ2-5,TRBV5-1,CASSLTGTSQETQYF
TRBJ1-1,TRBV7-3,CASSHKMNTEAFF
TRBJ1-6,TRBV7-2,CASSSGQGGSPLHF
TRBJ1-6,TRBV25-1,CASSPGDSFAIYSPLHF
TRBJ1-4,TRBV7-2,CASGRDSREKLFF
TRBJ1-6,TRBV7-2,CASSLSAGLSSYNSPLHF
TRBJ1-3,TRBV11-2,CASSLDPQGNSGNTIYF
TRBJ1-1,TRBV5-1,CASSYREGNTEAFF
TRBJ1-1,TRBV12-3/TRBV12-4,CASSLRGNTEAFF
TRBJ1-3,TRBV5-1,CASSLAFQGAGNTIYF
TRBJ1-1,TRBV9,CASSASGGSNTEAFF
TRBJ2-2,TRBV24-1,CATSDWDRATTGELFF
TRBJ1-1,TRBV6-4,CASSKLPGQQPNTEAFF
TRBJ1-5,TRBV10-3,CAISADRDQPQHF
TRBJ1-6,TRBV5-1,CASSRTGTGVDSPLHF
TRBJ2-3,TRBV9,CASTPGGPDTQYF
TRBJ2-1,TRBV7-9,CASSFGLAGFQFF
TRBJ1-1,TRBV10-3,CAIRLGNTGGNTEAFF
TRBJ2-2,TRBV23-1,CASSPQAGQGPTGELFF
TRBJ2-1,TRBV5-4,CASSLVTGVYNEQFF
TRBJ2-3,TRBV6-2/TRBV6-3,CASSRDRALRNTQYF
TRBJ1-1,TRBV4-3,CASSQDGGGARNTEAFF
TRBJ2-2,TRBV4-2,CASSQLGQGTNTGELFF
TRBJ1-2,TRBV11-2,CASSLGLQGMDGYTF
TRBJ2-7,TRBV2,CAGAGGLSYEQYF
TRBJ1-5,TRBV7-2,CASARFDGNQPQHF
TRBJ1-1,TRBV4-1,CASSQEFGQGTNTEAFF
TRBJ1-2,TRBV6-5,CASSYGGGQANYGYTF
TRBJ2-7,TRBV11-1,CASSLQGGGSYEQYF
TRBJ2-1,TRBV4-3,CASSQEHRGSYNEQFF
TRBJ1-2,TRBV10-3,CAISESRFYTF
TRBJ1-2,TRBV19,CATSDRVNYGYTF
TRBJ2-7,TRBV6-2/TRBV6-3,CASSGLAGVGEQYF
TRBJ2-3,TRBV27,CASSLGTGGRRRDTQYF
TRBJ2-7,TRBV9,CASSVHGLHFTYEQYF
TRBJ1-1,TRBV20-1,CSAQGNTEAFF
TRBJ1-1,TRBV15,CATSRVGHLNTEAFF
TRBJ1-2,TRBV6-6,CASAGQGYGYTF
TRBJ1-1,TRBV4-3,CASSQLQAAEAFF
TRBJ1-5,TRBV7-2,CASSPSGGRGNQPQHF
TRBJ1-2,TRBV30,CAWTARDRGPGYTF
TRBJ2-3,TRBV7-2,CAIPGGTDTQYF
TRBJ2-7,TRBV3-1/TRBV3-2,CASSQRREKQYF
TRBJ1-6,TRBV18,CASSQGAKNSPLHF
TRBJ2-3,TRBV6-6,CASHPRGRGGTDTQYF
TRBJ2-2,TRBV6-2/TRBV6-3,CASSYYPGRDTGELFF
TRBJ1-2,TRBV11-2,CASSMRGLDYGYTF
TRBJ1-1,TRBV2,CASSGSGGEAFF
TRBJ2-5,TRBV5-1,CASSFQGGQETQYF
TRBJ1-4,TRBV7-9,CASSSQGGGEKLFF
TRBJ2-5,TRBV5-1,CASSSSGGGVQETQYF